The sequence of this T cell receptor (beta chain) was determined in a study of cytomegalovirus exposure and HLA in healthy donors. Per the germline V gene, CDR1 is SGHVS and CDR2 is FNYEAQ. The CDR3 consists of 15 residues. V gave up 6 bases and J gave up 4 bases, with 19 bases separating them. This clone was counted between two and nine times. What it recognizes is unknown. General study results and limits: Testing in vitro showed a few CMV-associated chains specific for CMV antigens.

PCR was performed using 60 Vbeta and 13 Jbeta primers. Some clones are missing from TCRdb's copy, which holds only in-frame ones; the method was immunoSEQ multiplex PCR. The sample carries roughly 150,000 clones, around 72% recorded once. The chain uses TRBV7-6 and TRBJ2-7; D may be TRBD1 (6 bases). This TCR was sampled from a man in his forties in good health and CMV-seronegative. The source material was PBMCs. The CDR3 DNA sequence: TGTGCCAGCAGACCTAGCACAGGGAATTTTTACGAGCAGTACTTC. Translated: CASRPSTGNFYEQYF.